This T cell receptor (beta chain) originates from a study of cytomegalovirus exposure and HLA in healthy donors (dated by TCRdb to the late 2010s). For the study in its entirety: In an earlier analysis of some 610 of the donors, 276 Gb of sequence data and 90 million to 120 million unique TCR beta sequences from roughly 190 million T cells were reported. About 300 gigabases of sequencing data and around 87 million unique TCR sequences were included in an early release covering 550 to 650 HLA-typed donors. Of the roughly 420 genotyped donors, 75% to 85% were placed in the genetic ancestry cluster associated with self-reported Caucasian donors. The aim of the study was to test whether cataloging public T cell receptors could identify signatures of past pathogen exposure. Using immunosequencing, the study profiled T cell repertoires from fewer than 850 subjects and related those repertoires to cytomegalovirus serostatus. In addition to the first cohort of 650 to 800 subjects, a separate validation cohort of 100 to 150 different subjects was used. To predict cytomegalovirus infection status, the study combined high-throughput TCR immunosequencing, statistical association of individual TCRs with disease status, and machine learning. A later analysis re-analyzed previously published TCR beta repertoires from 650 to 800 donors and added high-resolution HLA genotyping to study TCR occurrence patterns. Rather than drawing on any new phenotypic data, the later analysis identified candidate immune exposures from TCR beta sequences and the way those sequences occurred across donors. An earlier analysis of some 600 of the donors applied high-throughput TCR beta sequencing to assess whether each TCR beta V gene segment acted as functional or pseudogenic. Donor age, sex, ethnicity and CMV serostatus were collected together with the repertoire data. A later genetic analysis took genome-wide SNP genotypes for about 55% of the roughly 700 donors and used that subset as a discovery cohort. Every repertoire in the discovery cohort had been generated on one and the same sequencing platform. HLA typing included class I and class II loci at four-digit resolution. The number of donors typed differed by locus, with 629-630 for A, B, C, DRB1 and DQB1, roughly 520 for DQA1, over 600 for DPA1, and around 460 for DPB1. Because of strong linkage in the cohort, roughly five DR-DQ haplotypes were treated as single units for association and clustering. On average, roughly 240,000 unique TCR beta nucleotide sequences were sequenced per donor among about 400 genotyped donors of the cohort, with roughly 18% of those sequences being non-productive. Results the study describes overall, beyond this receptor: According to the authors, the approach could potentially be generalized to other disease states and immunological phenotypes. According to a later analysis, most CMV-associated TCR beta chains appeared to be HLA-restricted, and the HLA associations seemed to be driven largely by CMV exposure. A cluster of highly shared sequence variants was judged likely to represent a technical artifact of the sequencing pipeline. The study gave a list of under 200 TCR beta chains associated with cytomegalovirus. Because some donors lacked HLA typing at each locus, the association tests relied only on the typed subset. Correlated functional status among segregating V segments might reflect linkage disequilibrium, but an unknown experimental factor could not be ruled out. Compared with the approximately 670-donor mean, donors in an Asian-associated ancestry cluster had fewer N-insertions in productive TCRs, according to a later genetic analysis. A later analysis associated around 16,000 TCR beta sequences with specific HLA alleles at a false discovery rate of 0.05. Strong co-occurrence of HLA alleles, especially DR and DQ, made assigning TCR associations to individual alleles difficult. In vitro tests confirmed that a few of the cytomegalovirus-associated TCR beta chains recognize cytomegalovirus antigens. In an earlier analysis of about 600 of the donors, most TCR beta V segments appeared in productive rearrangements about 90% or about 30% of the time, broadly matching IMGT annotations. The 87-base-pair reads could not distinguish some IMGT-functional V segments, including TRBV6-2 and TRBV6-3, so those segments were excluded. In a later analysis, several top co-occurrence clusters were reported to appear linked to parvovirus B19, influenza, CMV and Epstein-Barr virus. A later genetic analysis associated a missense DCLRE1C variant with V-gene and J-gene trimming of TCR beta chains, and an independent cohort replicated the association. Immune exposure information for the cohort was limited to CMV serostatus. Presence/absence analyses assumed roughly uniform sequencing depth across donors, an assumption that may not hold. Seventeen rarely observed V segments, including chromosome 9 orphons, were excluded from the earlier analysis of almost 600 of the donors because counts were too low. While some public TCRs were present in many individuals, most TCR sequences turned up only very rarely across donors. The classifier was reported to diagnose cytomegalovirus status with high specificity and sensitivity in both the original and validation cohorts. Compared with equally common non-associated chains, HLA-associated TCR beta chains in a later analysis were more clonally expanded and had lower generation probabilities. A further reported finding was that TCR beta sequences accurately predicted the HLA-A and HLA-B alleles for most subjects in the first cohort. In this cohort, only TCR beta chains were sequenced, and detectable features were limited by the absence of alpha or paired-chain data. In a later analysis, TCR association rates were found to vary across HLA loci, with the most associated TCRs seen for DRB1 alleles and the fewest for HLA-C alleles.

The germline V gene encodes CDR1 SGHRS and CDR2 YFSETQ. The CDR3 spans 15 residues, from the cysteine through the phenylalanine. Only the CDR3 DNA stays, 45 bases, in frame from base 1. V drops 3 bases and J drops 6 bases, leaving 17 bases in between. As to this clone: The antigen this receptor binds is unknown. No base quality values were provided; no much bigger clone lies one nucleotide off.

The cohort consisted of some 730 healthy bone marrow donors. All cohort members were sampled while nominally healthy, although unrecorded immune exposures were likely present. Of the 690 or so cohort members, approximately 280 had positive CMV serostatus and 350 to 450 had negative CMV serostatus, and CMV serostatus was not recorded for the donor. Every donor gave a peripheral blood sample, and the peripheral blood mononuclear cells from that sample were used for TCR beta sequencing. The Qiagen DNeasy Blood Extraction Kit was used to extract genomic DNA from the blood cell samples. The method was the immunoSEQ multiplex PCR assay. The multiplex PCR relied on a mix of 60 forward primers for TCR Vbeta segments and 13 reverse primers for TCR Jbeta segments. The CDR3 region of rearranged TCR beta genes was amplified from genomic DNA with a multiplex PCR assay. The amplified TCR beta libraries were sequenced on the Illumina HiSeq System as 87-base-pair reads. On the study's bioinformatics: In a later analysis, 70 million to 95 million unique TCR beta chains were counted across the approximately 620 repertoires, and around 10 million of these chains were shared by at least two donors. A nearest-neighbor algorithm error-corrected the raw reads and collapsed the reads into unique sequences, merging closely related sequences to remove PCR and sequencing errors. CDR3 sequences were aligned to IMGT reference sequences to assign V, D and J gene segments. For a sequence to be retained, a match of at least six nucleotides to both a V gene segment and a J gene segment was required. Rearrangements were classified as productive when the CDR3 lacked stop codons and remained in frame with V and J, and all other rearrangements were classified as non-productive. Following IMGT convention, CDR3 was defined as the stretch from the second conserved V-encoded cysteine to the conserved J-encoded phenylalanine. The earlier analysis of fewer than 700 of the donors excluded sequences that lacked an unambiguous match to a single V gene segment. An earlier analysis of a few hundred of the donors called V segments functional above 56.7% productive rearrangements and segregating when the between-donor standard deviation exceeded 5%. A statistical classification framework was built to diagnose cytomegalovirus status from the catalog of TCR beta chain sequences. In a later analysis, V and J genes were assigned by comparing TCR nucleotide sequences against IMGT/GENE-DB human TR gene sequences. A later analysis assigned CDR3 sequences and most-parsimonious VDJ recombination scenarios with the TCRdist pipeline. In a later analysis, each TCR beta chain was defined by its CDR3 amino acid sequence together with its V-gene family, and reads lacking a unique V-gene family were excluded. To address suspected cross-contamination and a sequencing artifact, a later analysis removed 450 to 700 highly shared, low-generation-probability nucleotide sequences. For each public chain, a later analysis derived a clonal expansion index from normalized ranks of inferred template counts within each repertoire. Generation probabilities in a later analysis came from a VDJ recombination model fitted to out-of-frame rearrangements, and those results were checked against IGoR. In a later analysis, TCR-TCR, TCR-HLA and TCR-CMV co-occurrence was scored with hypergeometric tests, and a repertoire-size bias correction was applied to TCR pairs. In a later analysis, false discovery rates were estimated by permuting HLA or CMV assignments 20 times. In a later analysis, co-occurring TCRs were grouped with DBSCAN, and TCRdist sequence similarity was added when clustering was performed within HLA-allele-positive subsets. Repertoires with fewer than 30,000 or more than 120,000 public chains, plus five repertoires with anomalous nucleotide sharing, were excluded from co-occurrence clustering. Entries here come from immuneACCESS through TCRdb and include only in-frame sequences with V and J called. Some clones fail to appear in such tables; in the studies checked, an unresolved V gene covers under half of the shortfall, and the cause of the remainder is unknown. The V and J calls and clone size were taken over from that table, and D and trimming were inferred from the DNA. For this sample the table gives 85,000 to 100,000 clones, of which over 60% were detected only once. 7% to 10% of the sample is taken by the ten largest.

This receptor was taken from a human donor in good health. Sequenced input: PBMCs. The V gene is TRBV5-1 and the J gene is TRBJ2-3, with a tentative D gene TRBD2 over 6 matching bases. For the CDR3, the sequence is CASSSGDLRLDTQYF. The nucleotide sequence reads TGCGCCAGCAGCTCGGGGGACTTGCGCTTGGATACGCAGTATTTT.